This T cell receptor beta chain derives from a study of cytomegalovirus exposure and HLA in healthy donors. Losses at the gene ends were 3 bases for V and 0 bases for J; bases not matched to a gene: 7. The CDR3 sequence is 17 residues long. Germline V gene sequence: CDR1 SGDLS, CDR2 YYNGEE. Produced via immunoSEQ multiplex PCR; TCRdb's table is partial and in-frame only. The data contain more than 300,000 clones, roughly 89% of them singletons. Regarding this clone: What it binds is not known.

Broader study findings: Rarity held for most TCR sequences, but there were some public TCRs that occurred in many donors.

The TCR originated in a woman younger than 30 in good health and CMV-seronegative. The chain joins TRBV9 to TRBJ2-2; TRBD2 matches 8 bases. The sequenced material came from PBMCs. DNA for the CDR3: TGTGCCAGCAGCGACTCGACTAGCGAGCCGAACACCGGGGAGCTGTTTTTT. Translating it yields CASSDSTSEPNTGELFF.